This is a list of T cell receptor beta chains from one sample in a study of neurological immune-mediated disorders. In TCRdb, the 5' RACE reads were re-called with MiXCR into one record per CDR3 protein. This sample carries under 90,000 distinct CDR3 sequences, approximately 3.5% of them seen once, and the ten largest clones take less than 3.5%. The sequenced sample was PBMCs. The receptors were sampled from a woman aged 45-65 years with multiple sclerosis. Both conserved end residues are part of each CDR3. The D gene is left open where the match is weak. Expanded clones get a size class; other rows say once, few or many, or leave the size out.

TRBV15	many	TRBJ1-5	-	CATSSNAGSHSNQPQHF	TGTGCCACCAGCAGTAATGCCGGAAGCCATAGCAATCAGCCCCAGCATTTT
TRBV5-6	many	TRBJ2-7	TRBD1	CASSLWTGGGEQYF	TGTGCCAGCAGCTTATGGACAGGGGGCGGTGAGCAGTACTTC
TRBV5-6	many	TRBJ2-1	TRBD1	CASSSGQLYNEQFF	TGTGCCAGCAGCTCGGGACAGTTGTACAATGAGCAGTTCTTC
TRBV25-1	many	TRBJ1-1	TRBD1	CASSGANYRGRNTEAFF	TGTGCCAGCAGTGGAGCAAACTACAGGGGAAGGAACACTGAAGCTTTCTTT
TRBV19	-	TRBJ1-1	-	CASRHSFTEAFF	TGTGCCAGTAGACACAGTTTCACTGAAGCTTTCTTT
TRBV9	-	TRBJ1-1	-	CASSPDPTNTEAFF	TGTGCCAGCAGCCCAGACCCAACCAACACTGAAGCTTTCTTT
TRBV7-6	few	TRBJ2-6	-	CASSLFGVSGANVLTF	TGTGCCAGCAGCTTATTTGGGGTATCGGGGGCCAACGTCCTGACTTTC
TRBV20-1	many	TRBJ1-2	-	CSATQDSTNYGYTF	TGCAGTGCTACCCAGGACAGTACGAACTATGGCTACACCTTC
TRBV7-3	many	TRBJ2-5	TRBD2	CASSLAGAAGETQYF	TGTGCCAGCAGTTTAGCGGGGGCCGCCGGGGAGACCCAGTACTTC
TRBV10-3	many	TRBJ2-1	-	CAISAQVSAANEQFF	TGTGCCATCAGTGCCCAAGTATCAGCGGCGAATGAGCAGTTCTTC
TRBV19	few	TRBJ2-7	-	CASSGLDGVQYF	TGTGCCAGTAGTGGCCTAGATGGGGTGCAGTACTTC
TRBV5-6	many	TRBJ2-7	-	CASSLGHRGTYEQYF	TGTGCCAGCAGCTTAGGTCATCGGGGCACCTACGAGCAGTACTTC
TRBV6-5	many	TRBJ1-2	-	CASSYSGYGYTF	TGTGCCAGCAGTTACTCGGGTTATGGCTACACCTTC
TRBV20-1	many	TRBJ2-7	TRBD1	CSATDRVKSYEQYF	TGCAGTGCTACCGACAGGGTAAAGTCCTACGAGCAGTACTTC
TRBV7-9	many	TRBJ2-7	TRBD1	CASRPGTGQNEQYF	TGTGCCAGCAGACCCGGGACAGGACAAAACGAGCAGTACTTC
TRBV5-1	-	TRBJ1-6	-	CASSLNRGSTLNF	TGCGCCAGCAGCTTGAATCGAGGTTCAACCCTCAACTTT
TRBV10-3	many	TRBJ1-2	-	CAISESATPSYGYTF	TGTGCCATCAGTGAGTCGGCGACACCAAGCTATGGCTACACCTTC
TRBV9	many	TRBJ2-3	TRBD2	CASSVATGTSVSDTQYF	TGTGCCAGCAGCGTAGCTACTGGGACTAGCGTTTCAGATACGCAGTATTTT
TRBV27	many	TRBJ2-1	-	CASSYRSGTYNEQFF	TGTGCCAGCAGTTACAGGTCAGGGACGTACAATGAGCAGTTCTTC
TRBV6-2/TRBV6-3	-	TRBJ2-1	TRBD2	CASSYYRDYYPSYNEQFF	TGTGCCAGCAGTTACTACCGGGACTACTATCCCTCCTACAATGAGCAGTTCTTC
TRBV5-1	many	TRBJ2-1	-	CASSLLGLNNEQFF	TGCGCCAGCAGCTTGCTAGGGTTAAACAATGAGCAGTTCTTC
TRBV5-6	many	TRBJ1-1	-	CASSLPGNTEAFF	TGTGCCAGCAGCCTCCCAGGGAACACTGAAGCTTTCTTT
TRBV20-1	many	TRBJ1-1	-	CSARDGGANTEAFF	TGCAGTGCTAGAGATGGGGGGGCGAACACTGAAGCTTTCTTT
TRBV7-9	many	TRBJ2-3	-	CASSLGDRTLGPTDTQYF	TGTGCCAGCAGCTTAGGCGACCGGACACTGGGCCCCACAGATACGCAGTATTTT
TRBV6-6	many	TRBJ2-2	-	CASKSRTGLTGELFF	TGTGCCAGCAAGAGCAGAACAGGACTCACCGGGGAGCTGTTTTTT
TRBV20-1	many	TRBJ1-2	-	CSATPNLPYGYTF	TGCAGTGCCACCCCTAACTTGCCCTATGGCTACACCTTC
TRBV9	many	TRBJ2-2	TRBD1	CASSGGQGAAGELFF	TGTGCCAGCAGCGGGGGACAGGGGGCGGCCGGGGAGCTGTTTTTT
TRBV20-1	many	TRBJ1-4	-	CSARPLSQPNEKLFF	TGCAGTGCTAGACCCCTTTCTCAGCCAAATGAAAAACTGTTTTTT
TRBV12-3/TRBV12-4	many	TRBJ2-1	-	CASSPAGGTGRDEQFF	TGTGCCAGCAGCCCGGCGGGGGGGACAGGGCGGGATGAGCAGTTCTTC
TRBV5-6	many	TRBJ1-6	-	CASSLWSWGSSYNSPLHF	TGTGCCAGCAGCCTCTGGTCCTGGGGAAGCTCCTATAATTCACCCCTCCACTTT
TRBV21-1	many	TRBJ2-1	-	CASSCHDRWHIEQFF	TGTGCCAGCAGCTGCCACGACAGGTGGCATATTGAGCAGTTCTTC
TRBV20-1	many	TRBJ2-2	TRBD1	CSVGGRQGAGELFF	TGCAGTGTTGGAGGCAGGCAGGGGGCCGGGGAGCTGTTTTTT
TRBV7-8	many	TRBJ2-7	-	CASSLRSSPVYEQYF	TGTGCCAGCAGCTTACGGAGTAGCCCCGTCTACGAGCAGTACTTC
TRBV7-9	many	TRBJ2-7	-	CASSTTGISYEQYF	TGTGCCAGCAGCACAACAGGAATCTCCTACGAGCAGTACTTC
TRBV10-3	few	TRBJ2-7	-	CAISEDGYEQYF	TGTGCCATCAGTGAGGACGGTTACGAGCAGTACTTC
TRBV12-3/TRBV12-4	many	TRBJ1-5	-	CASSLGRNQPQHF	TGTGCCAGCAGTTTGGGCAGAAATCAGCCCCAGCATTTT
TRBV5-1	many	TRBJ2-2	TRBD1	CASHDRANTGELFF	TGCGCCAGCCACGACAGGGCGAACACCGGGGAGCTGTTTTTT
TRBV5-1	many	TRBJ1-6	-	CASSLDDNSPLHF	TGCGCCAGCAGCTTGGACGACAATTCACCCCTCCACTTT
TRBV7-2	-	TRBJ2-7	-	CASSSPDMGWIGQYF	TGTGCCAGCAGCTCCCCGGACATGGGGTGGATCGGGCAGTACTTC
TRBV4-3	many	TRBJ2-5	-	CASSQDWGRRETQYF	TGCGCCAGCAGCCAAGATTGGGGGAGGAGAGAGACCCAGTACTTC
TRBV12-3/TRBV12-4	many	TRBJ2-2	TRBD1	CASMGQGNTGELFF	TGTGCCAGCATGGGACAGGGGAACACCGGGGAGCTGTTTTTT